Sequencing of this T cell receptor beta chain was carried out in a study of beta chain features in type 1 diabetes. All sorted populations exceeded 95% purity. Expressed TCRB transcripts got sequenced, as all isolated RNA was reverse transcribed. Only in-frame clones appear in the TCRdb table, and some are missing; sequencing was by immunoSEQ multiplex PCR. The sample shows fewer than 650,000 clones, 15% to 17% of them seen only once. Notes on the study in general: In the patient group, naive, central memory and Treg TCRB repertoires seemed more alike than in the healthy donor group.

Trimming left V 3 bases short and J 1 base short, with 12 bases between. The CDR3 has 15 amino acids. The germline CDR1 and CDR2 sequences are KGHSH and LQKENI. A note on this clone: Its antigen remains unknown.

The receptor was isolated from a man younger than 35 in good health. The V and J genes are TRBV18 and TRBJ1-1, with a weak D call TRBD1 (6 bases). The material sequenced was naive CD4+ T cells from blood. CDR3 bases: TGTGCCAGCTCACCCAGGGGAACCCCGAACACTGAAGCTTTCTTT. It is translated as CASSPRGTPNTEAFF.